This T cell receptor beta chain came from a study of shared clonotypes between healthy human individuals. The table came from immunoSEQ multiplex PCR; TCRdb's copy has only in-frame clones and leaves some out. This table holds about 320,000 clones, 80% to 90% found once. This clone has only one observation. Its specificity is not known. The study's findings and limits: Blood was the sole source, and tissue repertoires probably differ.

Between the trimmed V and J ends, which lost 5 bases and 2 bases, there was a span of 9 bases. CDR1 is SEHNR, CDR2 FQNEAQ, per germline (reference sequence). The length of the CDR3 is 14 residues. The source is a man aged 18 to 29 in good health. The specimen sequenced was memory CD8+ T cells sorted from blood. Subset given: CD45RO+ cells pooled with CCR7-negative TemRA cells. This sequence joins TRBV7-9 and TRBJ1-4; no reliable D call. The CDR3 sequence: CASSLSGTNEKLFF. The CDR3 region has the DNA TGTGCCAGCAGCCTTAGCGGGACTAATGAAAAACTGTTTTTT.